These T cell receptor beta chains were read from a single sample in a study of shared clonotypes between healthy human individuals. Assay used: immunoSEQ multiplex PCR; TCRdb lists only in-frame clones, some missing. The sample comprises about 2 million clones, 85% to 95% of which are singletons, and roughly 0.13% rests with the top ten. Sequences were obtained from naive CD4+ T cells sorted from blood. These receptors were taken from a man younger than 35 in good health. Both conserved end residues are part of each CDR3. The D gene is left open where the match is weak. Size is omitted from some rows. Given values are once, few, many or a class for expanded clones.

abundance,j_gene,v_gene,d_gene,CDR3aa,CDR3nt
NA,TRBJ2-5,TRBV6-6,NA,CASRGTDKETQYF,TGTGCCAGCAGGGGGACGGACAAGGAGACCCAGTACTTC
NA,TRBJ1-1,TRBV7-2,NA,CASSFRVATEAFF,TGTGCCAGCAGCTTCCGGGTAGCCACTGAAGCTTTCTTT
NA,TRBJ2-1,TRBV14,TRBD2,CASTRGVSSYNEQFF,TGTGCCAGCACTCGGGGGGTAAGCTCCTACAATGAGCAGTTCTTC
NA,TRBJ2-1,TRBV9,NA,CASSVRSSVYNEQFF,TGTGCCAGCAGCGTAAGATCGAGCGTCTACAATGAGCAGTTCTTC
NA,TRBJ1-5,TRBV19,NA,CASSFEGNGNQPQHF,TGTGCCAGTAGTTTTGAGGGGAACGGCAATCAGCCCCAGCATTTT
NA,TRBJ2-1,TRBV5-1,TRBD2,CASGTSGGTTKQFF,TGCGCCAGCGGCACTAGCGGGGGGACTACAAAGCAGTTCTTC
NA,TRBJ2-7,TRBV21-1,NA,CASSVRQSSYEQYF,TGTGCCAGCAGCGTTCGACAGAGCTCCTACGAGCAGTACTTC
NA,TRBJ2-7,TRBV6-5,NA,CASRPYPPGPEQYF,TGTGCCAGCAGGCCTTACCCTCCCGGGCCTGAGCAGTACTTC
NA,TRBJ1-6,TRBV15,NA,CATSRGQIPNNSPLHF,TGTGCCACCAGCAGGGGTCAGATTCCCAATAATTCACCCCTCCACTTT
NA,TRBJ2-7,TRBV18,TRBD1,CASSGQASSYEQYF,TGTGCCAGCTCCGGACAGGCGAGCTCCTACGAGCAGTACTTC
few,TRBJ1-5,TRBV19,NA,CASSTGQPGGNQPQHF,TGTGCCAGTAGTACCGGACAGCCGGGCGGCAATCAGCCCCAGCATTTT
once,TRBJ1-5,TRBV27,NA,CASSLDRWGNQPQHF,TGTGCCAGCAGTCTCGACCGATGGGGCAATCAGCCCCAGCATTTT
NA,TRBJ1-3,TRBV9,TRBD1,CASSVATGTGAAGNTIYF,TGTGCCAGCAGCGTAGCTACGGGGACAGGGGCGGCAGGAAACACCATATATTTT
few,TRBJ1-6,TRBV10-3,NA,CASRWDLNSPLHF,TGTGCCTCACGTTGGGACTTAAATTCACCCCTCCACTTT
NA,TRBJ2-5,TRBV5-1,NA,CASSPLPETQYF,TGCGCCAGCAGCCCACTACCAGAGACCCAGTACTTC
NA,TRBJ2-3,TRBV5-1,NA,CASSLAKADTQYF,TGCGCCAGCAGCTTGGCAAAGGCAGATACGCAGTATTTT
NA,TRBJ2-3,TRBV7-9,TRBD2,CASSLVASGRSDTQYF,TGTGCCAGCAGCTTAGTCGCTAGCGGGAGGTCAGATACGCAGTATTTT
NA,TRBJ2-3,TRBV5-1,TRBD1,CASSARDRLTDTQYF,TGCGCCAGCAGCGCCCGGGACAGACTCACAGATACGCAGTATTTT
NA,TRBJ1-2,TRBV7-9,NA,CASQGTGNANYGYTF,TGTGCCAGCCAGGGGACGGGAAACGCTAACTATGGCTACACCTTC
NA,TRBJ2-7,TRBV30,NA,CAWSERRTSYEQYF,TGTGCCTGGAGTGAAAGGCGGACCTCCTACGAGCAGTACTTC